One and the same sample provided the 8 T cell receptor beta chains below, sequenced in a study of beta chain features in type 1 diabetes (dated by TCRdb to 2016 to 2019). The protocol used for the library was the immunoSEQ multiplex PCR assay. The High Capacity cDNA Reverse Transcription Kit was used to reverse transcribe all of the isolated RNA, meaning that expressed TCRB transcripts were what got sequenced. TCRdb's version of the immuneACCESS table is confined to in-frame rearrangements and falls short of the full clone set. An unresolved V gene accounts for under half of the shortfall where checked; the remainder is of unknown origin. The table for this sample lists almost 350,000 clones; less than 9.5% of them were counted only once. Clones ranked in the top ten supply approximately 0.47% of the sample. What was sequenced was central memory CD4+ T cells from blood. The origin of the receptors is a woman younger than 35 in good health.

This rearrangement joins TRBV4-3 to TRBJ2-5; 9 bases agree with TRBD2. In germline, CDR1 is LGHNA, CDR2 YSLEER. V lost 4 bases and J lost 2; bases outside the gene matches: 11. The CDR3 sequence is 17 residues long. The CDR3 sequence: CASSRGSGRPIQETQYF. Written as DNA, the CDR3 is TGCGCCAGCAGCCGAGGAAGCGGGAGGCCCATACAAGAGACCCAGTACTTC.

This chain uses TRBV5-4 with TRBJ1-2; weak D call: TRBD1 (5 bases). This CDR3 is built from 13 residues. Germline-derived CDR1 and CDR2 are SGHNT and YYREEE (reference sequence). The V gene lost 4 bases and the J gene lost 3 bases, with 10 bases spanning the gap. CDR3 protein: CASSLQVDYGYTF. For the CDR3, the DNA is TGTGCCAGCAGCCTACAGGTGGACTATGGCTACACCTTC.

This clone has only a few counts. J is TRBJ2-3 and V is TRBV27, with TRBD1 matching over 8 bases. The length of the CDR3 is 14 residues. The V gene end was trimmed by 8 bases and the J gene end by 4 bases; junction bases not matched to a gene: 8. Germline V lookup: CDR1 MNHEY, CDR2 SMNVEV (reference sequence). The CDR3 DNA reads as TGTGCCAGCGGACGGACAGGGAGGTCAGATACGCAGTATTTT. Amino acid sequence: CASGRTGRSDTQYF.

This clone was observed a few times. This chain connects TRBV7-2 to TRBJ2-6; tentative D call: TRBD1 (5 bases). The CDR3 is 18 residues long. The germline gives CDR1 SGHTA, CDR2 FQGNSA. Trimming stripped 1 base from V and 4 bases from J, with 17 bases between. The CDR3 DNA is TGTGCCAGCAGCTTAGTTGGGGCTCCCCAGAGAGGGGCCAACGTCCTGACTTTC. Amino acid sequence: CASSLVGAPQRGANVLTF.

The genes are TRBV2 and TRBJ2-3; D is unclear. Trimming left V 6 bases short and J 0 bases short, with 7 bases between. The CDR3 consists of 13 residues. Germline V CDR1 and CDR2: SNHLY, FYNNEI. The CDR3 DNA reads as TGTGCCAGCAGACAGCGTAGCACAGATACGCAGTATTTT. It yields the protein CASRQRSTDTQYF.

This clone was observed a handful of times. The chain carries TRBV15 and TRBJ1-5, with TRBD1 matching 7 bases. Looked up from germline, CDR1 is LNHNV and CDR2 is YYDKDF (reference sequence). This CDR3 comprises 16 residues. Unmatched junction bases numbered 6, after V lost 1 base and J lost 3 bases. The CDR3 is CATSRAGQAVNQPQHF. In DNA form, the CDR3 reads TGTGCCACCAGCAGAGCTGGACAGGCTGTCAATCAGCCCCAGCATTTT.

This clone has a handful of counts. This chain's CDR3 is CASSGSKGTQYF. The CDR3 DNA reads as TGTGCCAGTAGCGGGTCCAAGGGGACCCAGTACTTC. The chain employs TRBV2 and TRBJ2-5, with 7 bases matching TRBD2. This CDR3 is 12 amino acids long. Germline V gene sequence: CDR1 SNHLY, CDR2 FYNNEI. V shed 9 bases, J shed 7 bases, and the junction held 8 bases outside the gene matches.

V gene TRBV7-2 combines with J gene TRBJ1-2; 9 nucleotides match TRBD1. The CDR3 is 15 residues long. Germline loops: CDR1 SGHTA, CDR2 FQGNSA. Germline trimming cut 1 base from V and 2 bases from J; bases unmatched to any gene: 2. This CDR3 is CASSLDRGQNYGYTF. The CDR3 DNA sequence: TGTGCCAGCAGCTTAGACAGGGGGCAGAACTATGGCTACACCTTC.